What follows describes a single TCR beta chain. Its target is unknown. Generated by immunoSEQ multiplex PCR, the TCRdb table keeps only in-frame clones and is missing some. The sample comprises 90,000 or so clones, 89% of which are singletons, and approximately 5.3% rests with the top ten. This CDR3 is built from 15 residues. In germline, CDR1 is SGDLS, CDR2 YYNGEE. The trim removed 0 bases at V and 6 bases at J, leaving 6 bases unmatched. These data originate in a study of T cell responses to AZD1222 COVID-19 vaccine. Study-level results: Spike-specific TCR breadth and depth both grew after two AZD1222 doses. Spike regions recognized by vaccine-associated CD4 TCRs spanned the protein, led by 160-218 and 743-854. Females made up more of the donors, who were largely white British, and clonal diversity may have come out too low. Only six people who got AZD1222 tested seropositive at baseline.

The rearrangement uses TRBV9 and TRBJ2-3; 8 bases align to TRBD2. This receptor was obtained from an adult who received the AZD1222 COVID-19 vaccine. Sample: peripheral blood, taken 28 days after the second AZD1222 dose. As DNA, the CDR3 is TGTGCCAGCAGCGTAGGGACTAGCAAGGGCGATACGCAGTATTTT. Its protein is CASSVGTSKGDTQYF.